The following is a TCR beta chain sequence with its context. There is no known antigen for this receptor. No much larger clone is present one base from it, and per-base qualities are unavailable. Participants in the prospective study were enrolled through a virtual design, were aged about 18 to 100 years, and lived in about two dozen United States geographic areas. In the prospective study, participants were assigned to cohorts based on the clinical history participants reported in a screening survey and a study questionnaire. Each participant in the prospective study had whole blood, serum and a nasopharyngeal or oropharyngeal swab collected by mobile phlebotomists. Participants in the prospective study had the option to provide additional blood draws and questionnaires over a roughly 2-month period. Blood samples from the prospective study were shipped frozen or at room temperature prior to DNA extraction.

Reading from cysteine to phenylalanine, the CDR3 counts 14 amino acids. Only the CDR3 portion is preserved as DNA: 42 bases, with reading frame beginning at the first base. CDR1 and CDR2 are read off the germline V gene as SNHLY and FYNNEI. V is pared back by 7 bases and J by 1 base, with 13 bases lying between the germline termini. The data were obtained in a study of blood T cell repertoires in COVID-19 (dated by TCRdb to between 2020 and 2021). A note on the overall study: The collaborator samples originated in the United States, Italy and Spain and spanned the acute and convalescent phases of COVID-19. Deeply sampled blood TCRbeta repertoires from subjects exposed to, actively infected with, or recovered from COVID-19 were included in the dataset. The prospective study material was composed of cDNA or gDNA derived from T cells, B-cell-depleted T cells, or PBMCs. HLA class I and class II types, where available, came from metadata supplied by the sample provider rather than from assay-based typing. The samples were drawn from the first 160 participants of the ongoing ImmuneRACE study and from 1,254 subjects provided by 6 global collaborators. A freely available public database, intended as a resource for researchers studying the immune response to SARS-CoV-2, is where the repertoires were released. The sample metadata nearly always contained a de-identified subject ID, COVID-19 status, age in years and sex. Results and caveats for the whole study, not just this receptor: Clinical and demographic metadata were provided uncurated, with the amount varying by source and participant.

TCRbeta CDR3 regions were amplified from genomic DNA by means of the immunoSEQ Assay, a bias-controlled multiplex PCR. Under the source paper's analysis protocol: The number of nucleated cells in each sample was estimated by amplification of reference gene primers within the assay. To quantify the absolute abundance of each unique TCRbeta CDR3 rearrangement, sequence reads were collapsed and filtered. Productive Simpson clonality was computed per sample as the square root of Simpson's diversity index over productive rearrangements. As stored in TCRdb, this immuneACCESS dataset retains in-frame rearrangements with V and J assigned. A fraction of the clones does not appear; measured against another copy, unresolved V genes explain less than half of the discrepancy, and the remainder lacks a known reason. The V and J calls and the clone size are those of that table, but D and trimming were determined from the DNA. This sample is represented by 230,000 or so clones; around 90% of them were singletons. Together, the top ten hold roughly 15% of the sample.

Sample: PBMCs or T cells enriched from blood (not recorded which). The chain links TRBV2 with TRBJ1-1; the best D guess is TRBD1, with 5 bases matching. This sequence originates from a woman between 50 and 59 years old with acute COVID-19. The CDR3 is CASKAFRENTEAFF. The nucleotide sequence is given as TGTGCCAGCAAGGCATTCAGGGAGAACACTGAAGCTTTCTTT.